The 30 T cell receptor beta chains listed next were all sequenced from one sample in a study of T cells in Graves' hyperthyroidism and ophthalmopathy. RNA transcripts were the template for amplifying TCR beta CDR3 regions. RT-PCR in the first round (using the HTBI primer set) targeted the TCR CDR3. Using its own MiXCR run on the multiplex PCR reads, TCRdb lists one record per CDR3 protein. The table records about 280,000 distinct CDR3 sequences, 25% to 30% of them present only once. The sample comprised blood. The receptors were gathered from a man aged 35-49 years with Graves' hyperthyroidism that later progressed to Graves' ophthalmopathy.

This clonotype came up many times. The chain recombines TRBV20-1 with TRBJ1-1; perhaps TRBD1 as D (5 bases). The CDR3 spans 13 residues. Germline V gene lookup returns CDR1 DFQATT and CDR2 SNEGSKA (reference sequence). V dropped 0 bases and J dropped 5 bases, with 10 bases sitting between them. Here the CDR3 reads CSARDEGSTEAFF. In nucleotides, the CDR3 is TGCAGTGCTAGAGATGAGGGGAGTACTGAAGCTTTCTTT.

This clonotype was seen many times. The chain recombines TRBV4-1 with TRBJ2-2, with a weak D call TRBD2 (5 bases). CDR1 is MGHRA, CDR2 YSYEKL, per germline. The V end lost 1 base, the J end lost 0 bases, and 12 bases lay between the germline ends. There are 17 residues in the CDR3. The CDR3 bases are TGCGCCAGCAGCCAAGGTCCGGGAATCGCGAACACCGGGGAGCTGTTTTTT. Translated: CASSQGPGIANTGELFF.

This clonotype came up many times. The genes are TRBV19 and TRBJ1-5, with no clear D. Trimming took 5 bases from V and 2 from J, leaving 10 bases between them. This CDR3 contains 14 residues. CDR1 is LNHDA, CDR2 SQIVND, per germline (reference sequence). This chain's CDR3 is CASSPPSRNQPQHF. CDR3 DNA sequence: TGTGCCAGTAGTCCCCCCTCGCGCAATCAGCCCCAGCATTTT.

This clonotype has at least ten counts. The V gene is TRBV5-1, the J gene TRBJ2-7; D might be TRBD1 or TRBD2, each matching 5 bases. The CDR3 consists of 14 residues. Trimming pared 0 bases from V and 5 bases from J, leaving 12 bases between. The germline V gene encodes CDR1 SGHRS and CDR2 YFSETQ. CDR3 sequence: CASSLVNRDDEQYF. As DNA, the CDR3 is TGCGCCAGCAGCTTGGTAAACCGGGACGACGAGCAGTACTTC.

Ten or more counts support this clonotype. The chain links TRBV20-1 to TRBJ2-7, with TRBD2 matching over 11 bases. Germline assignment: CDR1 DFQATT and CDR2 SNEGSKA (reference sequence). The CDR3 covers 13 residues. The CDR3 spells CSASGTSGYEQYF. CDR3 sequence (DNA): TGCAGCGCATCCGGGACTAGCGGTTACGAGCAGTACTTC.

This clonotype occurred a few times. The V and J genes are TRBV20-1 and TRBJ1-1, with D tentatively TRBD1 (6 bases). Germline CDR1 and CDR2: DFQATT and SNEGSKA (reference sequence). The CDR3 sequence is 15 residues long. V was clipped by 1 base and J by 4 bases, with 16 bases between them. CDR3 sequence: CSARVRGAIFTEAFF. CDR3 sequence (DNA): TGCAGTGCTAGAGTTCGGGGGGCGATTTTCACTGAAGCTTTCTTT.

This clonotype occurred many times. The chain recombines TRBV12-3 or TRBV12-4 with TRBJ2-7, with TRBD1 matching over 9 bases. J gave up 5 bases and V 6 bases, and 2 bases lay outside the gene matches. CDR3 length equals 12 residues. In nucleotides, the CDR3 is TGTGCCAGCAGGGGACAGGGTGACGAGCAGTACTTC. Residues: CASRGQGDEQYF.

The rearrangement uses TRBV27 and TRBJ1-1, with 7 bases lining up with TRBD1. V shed 6 bases and J 2 bases; nucleotides not matched to a gene: 6. The germline CDR1 and CDR2 sequences are MNHEY and SMNVEV (reference sequence). The CDR3 runs 14 residues. The CDR3 DNA reads TGTGCCAGCAGAGTAGTAGGGGGCAACACTGAAGCTTTCTTT. It specifies CASRVVGGNTEAFF.

This clonotype has a count of ten or more. V and J are TRBV30 and TRBJ1-2; D is uncertain. CDR1 is GTSNPN and CDR2 is SVGIG in the germline V gene (reference sequence). The CDR3 is 12 residues long. V shed 1 base and J shed 1 base, with 4 bases lying between them. The CDR3 DNA follows: TGTGCCTGGAGTGCCAGTAACTATGGCTACACCTTC. Protein sequence: CAWSASNYGYTF. The variable domain in full, with the rest retrieved from reference TRBV30 and TRBJ1-2, is SQTIHQWPATLVQPVGSPLSLECTVEGTSNPNLYWYRQAAGRGLQLLFYSVGIGQISSEVPQNLSASRPQDRQFILSSKKLLLSDSGFYLCAWSASNYGYTFGSGTRLTVV.

This clonotype was found a few times. The V and J genes are TRBV20-1 and TRBJ2-7; unclear D gene. V lost 0 bases and J 2 bases, leaving 8 bases between the germline ends. This CDR3 region has 13 residues. CDR1 and CDR2 from the germline V gene are DFQATT and SNEGSKA (reference sequence). This chain's CDR3 is CSARDSRAYEQYF. The CDR3 region has the DNA TGCAGTGCTAGAGATTCTCGAGCCTACGAGCAGTACTTC.

This clonotype was counted many times. This chain links TRBV5-1 with TRBJ1-3; TRBD1 agrees at 9 bases. The CDR3 totals 15 residues. Germline-derived CDR1 and CDR2 are SGHRS and YFSETQ. J lost 1 base, V lost 2 bases, and 1 base had no gene match. CDR3 sequence reads: CASSLQGASGNTIYF. The CDR3 bases are TGCGCCAGCAGCTTACAGGGGGCTTCTGGAAACACCATATATTTT.

This clonotype was seen more than once but under ten times. This chain uses TRBV19 with TRBJ2-4; D is ambiguous. The ends were cut back, 8 bases at V and 0 bases at J, with 11 bases in the middle. The CDR3 is 14 residues long. In germline, CDR1 is LNHDA, CDR2 SQIVND (reference sequence). The CDR3 sequence: CASEPGLAKNIQYF. CDR3 nucleotide sequence: TGTGCCAGTGAGCCCGGTTTAGCCAAAAACATTCAGTACTTC.

This clonotype has a count of ten or more. The rearrangement joins TRBV12-3 or TRBV12-4 to TRBJ2-7; D is unresolved. This CDR3 is 13 amino acids long. Trimming removed 6 bases from V and 0 bases from J, with 9 bases in between. In DNA, the CDR3 is TGTGCCAGCAGACTGACGGTCTCCTACGAGCAGTACTTC. This gives the protein CASRLTVSYEQYF.

Ten or more counts support this clonotype. The chain has TRBV18 and TRBJ1-1; D might be TRBD1 (5 bases). CDR3 length: 16 amino acids. In germline, CDR1 is KGHSH, CDR2 LQKENI. Deletions cut 4 bases from V and 3 bases from J, with 18 bases between. Here the CDR3 reads CASSLSWGEMDTEAFF. Written as DNA, the CDR3 is TGTGCCAGCTCACTCTCCTGGGGCGAGATGGACACTGAAGCTTTCTTT.

This clonotype was observed at least ten times. The chain links TRBV3-1 to TRBJ2-5; D is unclear. Germline V gene sequence: CDR1 LGHDT, CDR2 YNNKEL (reference sequence). V was trimmed by 3 bases and J by 5 bases, leaving 16 bases between them. The CDR3 contains 15 residues. CDR3 DNA: TGTGCCAGCAGCCATCCTACCCCATCGTCGGAGACCCAGTACTTC. This gives the protein CASSHPTPSSETQYF.

In its sample, this clonotype was seen many times. The chain employs TRBV5-1 and TRBJ2-5; D tentatively reads TRBD1 or TRBD2 (5 bases each). This CDR3 is 14 amino acids long. V shed 2 bases and J shed 1 base, with 9 bases lying between them. Germline V lookup: CDR1 SGHRS, CDR2 YFSETQ. The CDR3 nucleotides read TGCGCCAGCAGCTTTGCAGGGACCCAAGAGACCCAGTACTTC. Amino acids: CASSFAGTQETQYF.

This clonotype was counted a few times. The rearrangement joins TRBV6-5 to TRBJ2-5; a possible D gene is TRBD2 (6 bases). In germline, CDR1 is MNHEY, CDR2 SVGAGI. This CDR3 is built from 16 residues. Trimming shortened V by 3 bases and J by 4 bases, and 18 bases separated the two germline ends. The CDR3 loop reads CASSYGRDPWGETQYF. CDR3 bases: TGTGCCAGCAGTTATGGGCGGGACCCTTGGGGAGAGACCCAGTACTTC.

This clonotype was recorded at least ten times. The chain recombines TRBV7-2 with TRBJ2-7; D is possibly TRBD1 or TRBD2 (5 bases each). CDR3 length: 15 residues. Trimming took 4 bases from V and 3 from J, leaving 16 bases between them. Per the germline V gene, CDR1 is SGHTA and CDR2 is FQGNSA. The CDR3 region has the DNA TGTGCCAGCAGCTCGCCTACCGGGACGGTCTACGAGCAGTACTTC. This encodes CASSSPTGTVYEQYF.

This clonotype was picked up many times. V usage is TRBV25-1 and J usage is TRBJ1-5, with D hard to call. Deletions cut 4 bases from V and 1 base from J, with 14 bases between. Germline V gene sequence: CDR1 MGHDK, CDR2 SYGVNS. The CDR3 length is 16 residues. The CDR3 reads CASSAVGWVSNQPQHF. CDR3 coding DNA: TGTGCCAGCAGTGCTGTAGGGTGGGTCAGCAATCAGCCCCAGCATTTT.

This clonotype was counted ten times or more. V and J are TRBV11-1 and TRBJ1-5; no clear D. The CDR3 sequence is 13 residues long. Trimming stripped 3 bases from V and 1 base from J, with 4 bases between. The germline V gene encodes CDR1 SGHAT and CDR2 FQDESV (reference sequence). The CDR3 nucleotides are TGTGCCAGCAGCTTCTACAGCAATCAGCCCCAGCATTTT. Translation gives CASSFYSNQPQHF.

This clonotype was detected ten times or more. V usage is TRBV5-4 and J usage is TRBJ2-2; 7 bases fit TRBD1. The CDR3 contains 15 residues. CDR1 and CDR2 from the germline V gene are SGHNT and YYREEE (reference sequence). V trimming: 4 bases; J trimming: 6 bases; junction bases outside the gene matches: 9. Here the CDR3 reads CASSSATGLAGELFF. The DNA of the CDR3 is TGTGCCAGCAGCAGCGCGACAGGGTTAGCCGGGGAGCTGTTTTTT.

This clonotype was observed at least ten times. The rearrangement links TRBV6-5 to TRBJ2-1; 11 bases line up with TRBD2. The CDR3 runs to 16 residues. From germline, CDR1 is MNHEY and CDR2 SVGAGI. Unmatched junction bases numbered 9, after V lost 5 bases and J lost 6 bases. In DNA form, the CDR3 reads TGTGCCAGCAGTACCCGACTAGCGGGAAAGCTCAATGAGCAGTTCTTC. Its translation: CASSTRLAGKLNEQFF.

This clonotype was counted at least ten times. The chain carries TRBV24-1 and TRBJ2-5, with a weak D call TRBD1 (5 bases). Germline CDR1 and CDR2: KGHDR and SFDVKD. The CDR3 has 18 amino acids. The V end was cut by 4 bases, the J end by 1 base, with 21 bases between. CDR3 DNA sequence: TGTGCCACCAGTGACCACATGAGGACACAGAAAGGCCAAGAGACCCAGTACTTC. This sequence encodes CATSDHMRTQKGQETQYF.

This clonotype appeared many times. The chain employs TRBV11-2 and TRBJ2-5; 8 bases line up with TRBD2. J was trimmed by 5 bases and V by 8 bases; bases with no gene match: 13. CDR3 length equals 15 residues. CDR1 is SGHAT, CDR2 FQNNGV, per germline. The CDR3 nucleotides read TGTGCCAGCGTACTAACAGCGGGAGTGGGGGAGACCCAGTACTTC. Its translation is CASVLTAGVGETQYF.

This clonotype was seen many times. The rearrangement links TRBV5-1 to TRBJ2-2; D might be TRBD2 (5 bases). The CDR3 runs 16 residues. CDR1 and CDR2 from the germline V gene are SGHRS and YFSETQ. Trimming cost V 4 bases and J 6 bases, with 19 bases left between them. The CDR3 is CASSRTVEVGAGELFF. The CDR3 DNA is TGCGCCAGCAGCAGGACCGTGGAGGTTGGGGCCGGGGAGCTGTTTTTT.

The chain joins TRBV30 to TRBJ2-5; a weak D match, TRBD2 (6 bases). CDR3 length: 13 residues. Germline V gene sequence: CDR1 GTSNPN, CDR2 SVGIG (reference sequence). Trimming took off 5 bases at V and 5 bases at J, with 15 bases between the two ends. As DNA, the CDR3 is TGTGCCTGGGGGGACTTTCGGGGGGAGACCCAGTACTTC. Amino acids: CAWGDFRGETQYF.

At least ten counts were recorded for this clonotype. The chain links TRBV20-1 to TRBJ2-5; a weak D match, TRBD1 (7 bases). V shed 4 bases and J shed 1 base, with 19 bases lying between them. This CDR3 contains 16 residues. Germline CDR1 reads DFQATT; CDR2 reads SNEGSKA (reference sequence). Here the CDR3 reads CSATRGAASVQETQYF. CDR3 DNA sequence: TGCAGTGCTACCAGGGGGGCAGCCTCCGTCCAAGAGACCCAGTACTTC.

V is TRBV20-1 and J is TRBJ2-7; D assignment may be TRBD1 or TRBD2 (7 bases each). This CDR3 has 14 residues. Trimming took off 3 bases at V and 7 bases at J, with 19 bases between the two ends. Germline-derived CDR1 and CDR2 are DFQATT and SNEGSKA (reference sequence). The CDR3 loop reads CSASLQGQGGEQYF. The CDR3 coding sequence is TGCAGTGCTAGTTTACAGGGGCAGGGAGGGGAGCAGTACTTC.

The chain carries TRBV7-9 and TRBJ1-1, with D perhaps matching TRBD1 (6 bases). This CDR3 is 14 amino acids long. The V end was cut by 3 bases, the J end by 1 base, with 9 bases between. Germline CDR1 SEHNR, CDR2 FQNEAQ (reference sequence). DNA for the CDR3: TGTGCCAGCAGCTTGGACAGCGCGAACACTGAAGCTTTCTTT. Translating it yields CASSLDSANTEAFF.

The sample holds many counts of this clonotype. The chain combines TRBV14 with TRBJ2-5, with no clear D. The CDR3 consists of 13 residues. Trimming left V 3 bases short and J 5 bases short, with 10 bases between. Germline CDR1 and CDR2: SGHDN and FVKESK. The DNA for the CDR3 is TGTGCCAGCAGCCACGGTCGGTTGGAGACCCAGTACTTC. Translation: CASSHGRLETQYF.